This TCR beta chain was obtained from a study of blood T cells in healthy people across ages. The authors ran a second PCR of roughly 6 to 11 cycles using a sample-barcoded 5' primer and a J-beta primer mix. Carrying 12 random nucleotides, a template-switch adaptor labeled each individual cDNA molecule. TCRdb itself ran the 5' RACE reads through MiXCR, one entry per CDR3 protein. The table lists roughly 2 million distinct CDR3 sequences, just under 50% of them singletons. A minimum of 5 micrograms of total RNA was extracted per sample. Whole-study results and caveats: As age increased, TCR beta diversity per million T cells fell in a roughly linear fashion. Diversity was estimated from one million T cells, and these estimates were considered underestimates.

Points on this clonotype: Its antigen remains unidentified. Given a much more abundant clone one base away, this may be a read error.

Germline CDR1 reads LGHNA; CDR2 reads YNFKEQ. CDR3 length equals 14 residues. Sequences were obtained from blood. The V call is TRBV4-2, the J call TRBJ1-2; D is unclear. The source is a woman in her forties in good health. DNA for the CDR3: TGTGTCAGCAGCCAAGGCCGCATCAACTATGGCTACACCTTC. It specifies CVSSQGRINYGYTF.